The 9 T cell receptor beta chains below come from one sample, sequenced in a study of T cells expressing NK-cell markers. Reanalyzing the 5' RACE reads, TCRdb keeps one entry per CDR3 protein, without DNA. The sample table includes about 410,000 distinct CDR3 sequences. The sequencing input was blood T cells: a sorted CD56 or NKG2C T cell subset, CD4+ or CD8+ T cells, or bulk PBMC T cells (not recorded which). The receptor source for this set is a woman between 45 and 60 years old in good health.

The chain recombines TRBV2 with TRBJ2-2. This CDR3 is built from 13 residues. CDR1 and CDR2 (germline): SNHLY, FYNNEI. This CDR3 is CASTKKETGELFF.

V gene TRBV30 combines with J gene TRBJ2-2; TCRdb names TRBD2, which stays unverified in the absence of DNA. This CDR3 has 14 residues. The germline V gene encodes CDR1 GTSNPN and CDR2 SVGIG (reference sequence). CDR3 loop: CAWGRDFLTGELFF.

This chain links TRBV7-6 with TRBJ2-7; TCRdb indicates TRBD2, and absent DNA this call remains unverified. The CDR3 consists of 16 residues. Germline lookup yields CDR1 SGHVS and CDR2 FNYEAQ. This chain's CDR3 is CASSLASTGLADEQYF.

This chain uses TRBV7-9 with TRBJ2-1. The CDR3 consists of 12 residues. Germline V lookup: CDR1 SEHNR, CDR2 FQNEAQ (reference sequence). CDR3 loop: CASSLSYNEQFF.

The V call is TRBV14, the J call TRBJ2-3; TCRdb's D gene call, TRBD2, goes unchecked for lack of DNA. Germline assignment: CDR1 SGHDN and CDR2 FVKESK. The CDR3 loop spans 15 amino acids. The CDR3 is CASSQDAGGTDTQYF.

The chain is built from TRBV6-6 and TRBJ1-2; without DNA, the TCRdb call of TRBD1 cannot be checked. Germline CDR1 and CDR2: MNHNY and SVGAGI (reference sequence). The CDR3 sequence is 12 residues long. The CDR3 region is CASREGDGGYTF.

This chain joins TRBV19 and TRBJ2-7; the TCRdb D gene call, TRBD2, has no DNA to confirm it. Germline V gives CDR1 LNHDA, CDR2 SQIVND (reference sequence). CDR3 size: 18 residues. The CDR3 reads CASSIEAGLAGGSDEQYF.

CDR3 amino acids: CASLPRGPRGNEQFF. The rearrangement joins TRBV6-2 or TRBV6-3 to TRBJ2-1; the TCRdb call, TRBD2, lacks DNA for checking. Germline assignment: CDR1 MNHEY and CDR2 SVGEGT. This CDR3 contains 15 residues.

The chain joins TRBV3-1 to TRBJ2-2; the D gene TCRdb calls, TRBD1, cannot be checked with no DNA. This CDR3 is built from 17 residues. The V gene's germline CDR1 is LGHDT and CDR2 YNNKEL (reference sequence). CDR3 sequence: CASSQDRTGGFTGELFF.